A selection of T cell receptor beta chains follows, all from one sample in a study of T cells in Graves' hyperthyroidism and ophthalmopathy. TCRdb independently ran MiXCR on the multiplex PCR reads; one entry per CDR3 protein. Of a few hundred thousand distinct CDR3 sequences detected, around 42% appear once; the ten largest clones hold around 8%. The sequencing input was peripheral blood or thyroid tissue (not recorded which). The origin of the receptors is a woman aged 18 to 35 with Graves' hyperthyroidism. Both conserved end residues are part of each CDR3.

v_gene: TRBV2
CDR3aa: CASSETGRNGYTF

v_gene: TRBV2
CDR3aa: CASSDREYETQYF

v_gene: TRBV20-1
CDR3aa: CSAREESQAEAFF

v_gene: TRBV20-1
CDR3aa: CSARPGTSDSNTGELFF

v_gene: TRBV25-1
CDR3aa: CASSVTGSTDTQYF

v_gene: TRBV7-8
CDR3aa: CAEASGSETQYF

v_gene: TRBV27
CDR3aa: CASSDSVGGNEQYF

v_gene: TRBV28
CDR3aa: CASSSQGRFGYTF

v_gene: TRBV20-1
CDR3aa: CSARPEQALYHF

v_gene: TRBV12-3/TRBV12-4
CDR3aa: CASSRQGASTEAFF

v_gene: TRBV6-5
CDR3aa: CASTSRVNRTEAFF

v_gene: TRBV2
CDR3aa: CASRDGDEKLFF

v_gene: TRBV5-6
CDR3aa: CASRYGTNGYTF

v_gene: TRBV7-6
CDR3aa: CASSLAVAGGMNTIYF

v_gene: TRBV11-3
CDR3aa: CASSLVLGGYTEAFF

v_gene: TRBV20-1
CDR3aa: CSATPTSGETQYF

v_gene: TRBV10-3
CDR3aa: CAIRGGYEQYF

v_gene: TRBV7-8
CDR3aa: CASSFSVVGEQFF

v_gene: TRBV20-1
CDR3aa: CSAPRWASGSWELFF

v_gene: TRBV6-5
CDR3aa: CASNTLRAGGPGEQYF

v_gene: TRBV29-1
CDR3aa: CSVGTGAYQPQHF

v_gene: TRBV29-1
CDR3aa: CSVEDMAVYGYTF

v_gene: TRBV12-3/TRBV12-4
CDR3aa: CASSPGTGTYNSPLHF

v_gene: TRBV2
CDR3aa: CAIQGDVTEAFF

v_gene: TRBV3-1
CDR3aa: CASSQGLDRATNEKLFF

v_gene: TRBV6-4
CDR3aa: CASSQGAGTGAF

v_gene: TRBV19
CDR3aa: CASSNGTEIYGYTF

v_gene: TRBV12-3/TRBV12-4
CDR3aa: CASSLVTGPTYEQYF

v_gene: TRBV10-3
CDR3aa: CAISGPGTGVGYGYTF

v_gene: TRBV29-1
CDR3aa: CSAWDRGGTEAFF

v_gene: TRBV25-1
CDR3aa: CASGTGTTYGYTF

v_gene: TRBV29-1
CDR3aa: CSATRQGLNTGELFF

v_gene: TRBV29-1
CDR3aa: CSVFILRGRKEKLFF

v_gene: TRBV12-3/TRBV12-4
CDR3aa: CASSLYSGSANEKLFF

v_gene: TRBV6-5
CDR3aa: CASRPQGRNTIYF

v_gene: TRBV20-1
CDR3aa: CSACRTGECNEQFF

v_gene: TRBV7-9
CDR3aa: CASRRQRTLYGYTF

v_gene: TRBV19
CDR3aa: CASSPNRAAYEHF

v_gene: TRBV10-3
CDR3aa: CAISEPGLAGGHGYTF

v_gene: TRBV9
CDR3aa: CASSSPGRDSYNSPLHF

v_gene: TRBV7-9
CDR3aa: CASSSPKGGAGNTNQPQHF

v_gene: TRBV12-3/TRBV12-4
CDR3aa: CASSSGTSGSFQETQYF

v_gene: TRBV4-1
CDR3aa: CASSRGGLVGANVLTF

v_gene: TRBV19
CDR3aa: CASSIIYRENYEQYF

v_gene: TRBV5-1
CDR3aa: CASSSDLVSGVNNEQFF

v_gene: TRBV29-1
CDR3aa: CSLFPGVGEQYF

v_gene: TRBV25-1
CDR3aa: CASTGLAAYNEQFF

v_gene: TRBV20-1
CDR3aa: CSARLAGKGNEQYF

v_gene: TRBV19
CDR3aa: CASSIPGTGGLYEQYF

v_gene: TRBV7-9
CDR3aa: CASSLGGLAYYNEQFF

v_gene: TRBV5-4
CDR3aa: CASSLAGYSGANVLTF

v_gene: TRBV6-2/TRBV6-3
CDR3aa: CASTLRQDQPQHF

v_gene: TRBV6-5
CDR3aa: CASSYRTGNEKLFF

v_gene: TRBV4-2
CDR3aa: CASSQVGDRSTYEQYF

v_gene: TRBV6-2/TRBV6-3
CDR3aa: CASRPGLGSPLHF

v_gene: TRBV2
CDR3aa: CASRGDRTSEKLFF

v_gene: TRBV29-1
CDR3aa: CSAAPGSGFQETQYF

v_gene: TRBV7-6
CDR3aa: CASIRGIYEQYF

v_gene: TRBV15
CDR3aa: CATSRDYRGRTNYGYTF